This entry features one TCR beta chain sequence. Its antigen is undetermined. The germline gives CDR1 DFQATT, CDR2 SNEGSKA (reference sequence). The CDR3 sequence is 17 residues long. V lost 1 base and J 0 bases, leaving 15 bases between the germline ends. The data originate from a study of T cells after yellow fever vaccination. Study-level results: A secondary response was less intense yet reached its peak sooner, at day 5 versus 15.

The study made its TCR cDNA through 5'RACE template switching. That step introduced a universal primer site along with UMIs. TCRdb called the 5' RACE reads again in MiXCR, with one record for every CDR3 protein. The table lists some 420,000 distinct CDR3 sequences, around a sixth of them singletons. The sequence came from a man aged 18 to 30 who received the YFV17D yellow fever vaccine. V usage is TRBV20-1 and J usage is TRBJ2-2, with D possibly matching TRBD1 (5 bases). Sequencing used PBMCs, obtained before the yellow fever booster vaccination. In DNA, the CDR3 is TGCAGTGCTAGAGTAACCGACAGAACCGCGAACACCGGGGAGCTGTTTTTT. This codes for CSARVTDRTANTGELFF.